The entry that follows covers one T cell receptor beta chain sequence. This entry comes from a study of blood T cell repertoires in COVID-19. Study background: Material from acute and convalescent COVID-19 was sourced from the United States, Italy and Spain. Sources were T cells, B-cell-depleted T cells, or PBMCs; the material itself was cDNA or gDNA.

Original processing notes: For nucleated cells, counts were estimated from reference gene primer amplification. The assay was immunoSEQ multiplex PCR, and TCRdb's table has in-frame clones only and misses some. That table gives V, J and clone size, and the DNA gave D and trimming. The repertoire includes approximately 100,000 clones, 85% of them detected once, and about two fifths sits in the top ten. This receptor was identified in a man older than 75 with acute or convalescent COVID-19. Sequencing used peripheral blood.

CDR3 residues: CASSLDSIKLFF. CDR3 sequence (DNA): TGTGCCAGCAGCTTAGACTCCATAAAACTGTTTTTT. This chain uses TRBV7-9 with TRBJ1-4; D unresolved. Looked up from germline, CDR1 is SEHNR and CDR2 is FQNEAQ (reference sequence). Trimming took off 1 base at V and 10 bases at J, with 7 bases between the two ends. This CDR3 region has 12 residues.